The clone carrying this T cell receptor (beta chain) was seen only once. The data originate from a study of T cells in localized non-small cell lung cancer. Here immunoSEQ multiplex PCR was the method, and the copy in TCRdb shows in-frame clones only, minus some. The table has 23,000 or so clones, around 85% seen once; the top ten hold roughly 1.2%. This CDR3 is 15 amino acids long. The germline V gene has CDR1 LNHDA and CDR2 SQIVND (reference sequence). With V trimmed by 6 bases and J by 4 bases, 8 bases remained unmatched. The input for sequencing was peripheral blood, taken before any cancer treatment. The chain links TRBV19 to TRBJ1-5, with 8 bases fitting TRBD1. The TCR comes from a woman aged 40-70 years with stage I lung adenocarcinoma. CDR3 DNA sequence: TGTGCCAGTAGGACGCAGGGGGCACAAAATCAGCCCCAGCATTTT. It codes for CASRTQGAQNQPQHF.